Below are 23 T cell receptor gamma chains sequenced from a single sample in a study of γδ T cells in repeated Plasmodium falciparum infection. Vgamma9/Vdelta2+ and Vdelta2-negative gammadelta T cells were flow-sorted from PBMC for bulk sequencing. TCRdb re-called the multiplex PCR reads via CATT. The data contain 27,000 or so gamma-chain clones, over 1.1% of them singletons. The specimen was gamma-delta T cells from blood. The receptors were gathered from a pool of human donors (malaria-infected and uninfected, not separated).

To note about this clone: A read error may explain this, as a much larger clone is one base away. The same CDR3 arises from other DNA sequences in this sample as well. The rearrangement uses TRGV4 and TRGJP2. The germline V gene encodes CDR1 EGSTGY and CDR2 YDSYTSSV. The CDR3 length is 17 residues. V trimming: 0 bases; J trimming: 2 bases; junction bases outside the gene matches: 9. The CDR3 reads CATWDGPRGSSDWIKTF. CDR3 coding DNA: TGTGCCACCTGGGATGGGCCAAGAGGGAGTAGTGATTGGATCAAGACGTTT.

This clone was recorded many times. This chain connects TRGV5 to TRGJ1 or TRGJ2. No J gene was available from TCRdb, and it was assigned here by a germline match of the DNA. V was clipped by 0 bases and J by 7 bases; unmatched bases: 9. This CDR3 contains 14 residues. The V gene's germline CDR1 is VINAFY and CDR2 YDVSNSKD. The CDR3 here is CATWDRPRRYKKLF. CDR3 DNA sequence: TGTGCCACCTGGGACAGGCCTAGGCGATATAAGAAACTCTTT.

This clone was counted ten times or more. The protein that TCRdb holds for this DNA derives from a much larger clone and differs from the translated DNA at residue 7, which likely indicates a read error; the protein shown here is translated from the DNA. The J gene is TRGJ1 or TRGJ2, the V gene TRGV4. The CDR3 is 10 residues long. Germline CDR1 EGSTGY, CDR2 YDSYTSSV. V dropped 3 bases and J dropped 12; count of bases not matched to a gene: 5. CDR3: CATWDRGKLF. CDR3 bases: TGTGCCACCTGGGATAGAGGGAAACTCTTT.

This clone was counted ten times or more. The protein that TCRdb holds for this DNA derives from a much larger clone and differs from the translated DNA at residue 5, which likely indicates a read error; the protein shown here is translated from the DNA. J is TRGJP and V is TRGV9. Germline matching of the DNA provided the J gene here, since TCRdb leaves it blank. The CDR3 covers 19 residues. Germline-derived CDR1 and CDR2 are GITISATS and ISYDGTV (reference sequence). This chain's CDR3 is CALWGVHLVRELGKKIKVF. The CDR3, as DNA: TGTGCCTTGTGGGGGGTGCATTTGGTGAGGGAGTTGGGCAAAAAAATCAAGGTATTT.

This clone was observed a handful of times. TCRdb pairs this DNA with a much larger clone's protein that differs at residue 9, likely a read error; the protein shown was translated from the DNA. The V and J genes are TRGV2 and TRGJ1 or TRGJ2. TCRdb carries no J gene annotation; the J gene was assigned here by matching the DNA with germline. The CDR3 is 13 residues long. V dropped 0 bases and J dropped 9; count of bases not matched to a gene: 8. Germline lookup yields CDR1 EGSNGY and CDR2 YDSYNSKV. CDR3 sequence reads: CATWDGPCCKKLF. The CDR3 DNA follows: TGTGCCACCTGGGACGGGCCATGTTGTAAGAAACTCTTT.

On this clone: With only one base between it and a far larger clone, this is likely a read error. This CDR3 is also generated by other DNA sequences in the sample. The chain employs TRGV9 and TRGJ1 or TRGJ2. TCRdb lists no J gene, so it was determined here by aligning the DNA to germline. This CDR3 has 19 residues. Germline CDR1 is GITISATS and CDR2 is ISYDGTV (reference sequence). CDR3 DNA sequence: TGTGCCTTGTGGGAGGTGCACGCCTACTACTTGCAGAATTACTATAAGAAACTCTTT. Its translation: CALWEVHAYYLQNYYKKLF.

This clone was observed a few times. This DNA's translation and the protein TCRdb lists, from a much larger clone, do not match at residue 10, likely due to a read error; the protein shown is translated from the DNA. This sequence joins TRGV4 and TRGJ1 or TRGJ2. This CDR3 spans 14 amino acids. CDR1 and CDR2 (germline): EGSTGY, YDSYTSSV. The CDR3 loop is CATWDGTNYHKKLF. The DNA of the CDR3 is TGTGCCACCTGGGATGGGACTAATTATCATAAGAAACTCTTT.

This clone has more than one count but fewer than ten. TCRdb's protein for this DNA is that of a much larger clone and differs from the translation at residue 7, likely a read error; the protein shown is the DNA translation. This chain connects TRGV9 to TRGJ1 or TRGJ2. Germline matching of the DNA provided the J gene here, since TCRdb leaves it blank. This CDR3 spans 14 amino acids. Trimming cost V 1 base and J 4 bases; bases outside gene matches: 7. Germline CDR1 GITISATS, CDR2 ISYDGTV (reference sequence). The CDR3, as DNA: TGTGCCTTGTGGGAGGTCGTCTCCTATTATAAGAAACTCTTT. Protein sequence: CALWEVVSYYKKLF.

This clone was observed at least ten times. The protein TCRdb lists belongs to a much larger clone and differs from this DNA's translation at residue 7, which points to a read error; the protein shown is made from the DNA. The same CDR3 arises from other DNA sequences in this sample as well. The chain carries TRGV9 and TRGJP. TCRdb is silent on the J gene; assignment here came from matching the DNA to germline. The CDR3 contains 16 residues. V shed 2 bases and J 7 bases; nucleotides not matched to a gene: 5. CDR1 is GITISATS, CDR2 ISYDGTV, per germline (reference sequence). CDR3 loop: CALWEARELGKKIKVF. In DNA form, the CDR3 reads TGTGCCTTGTGGGAGGCTAGGGAGTTGGGCAAAAAAATCAAGGTATTT.

This clone was counted a few times. The translation of this DNA and the TCRdb protein of a much larger clone differ at residue 6, probably owing to a read error; the protein shown here is translated from the DNA. J is TRGJ1 or TRGJ2 and V is TRGV9. TCRdb records no J gene; here it was assigned by comparing the DNA to germline. Germline CDR1 reads GITISATS; CDR2 reads ISYDGTV (reference sequence). The length of the CDR3 is 14 residues. Trimming removed 3 bases from V and 3 bases from J; junction bases left unmatched: 8. Written as DNA, the CDR3 is TGTGCCTTGTGGGAGCCCTGCCTTTATTATAAGAAACTCTTT. Amino acids: CALWEPCLYYKKLF.

Remarks on this clone: This sequence is one base from a far larger clone and is likely a read error. This CDR3 is also generated by other DNA sequences in the sample. In nucleotides, the CDR3 is TGTGCCTTGTGGGAGGTTGGAGGGCAAGAGTTGGGCAAAAAAATCAAGGTATTT. Translated: CALWEVGGQELGKKIKVF. The gene calls are TRGV9 and TRGJP. Since TCRdb gives no J gene, matching the DNA to germline was used here to assign it. Germline lookup yields CDR1 GITISATS and CDR2 ISYDGTV (reference sequence). V shed 1 base and J 1 base; nucleotides not matched to a gene: 4. This CDR3 region has 18 residues.

This clone was picked up many times. A far larger clone is just one base off, so this is likely a read error. In the same sample, other DNA sequences code for this CDR3. In nucleotides, the CDR3 is TGTGCCTTGTGGGAGGTTTACTATAAGAAACTCTTT. Encoded protein: CALWEVYYKKLF. The rearrangement joins TRGV9 to TRGJ1 or TRGJ2. Because TCRdb records no J gene, it was assigned here through a match of the DNA to germline. CDR3 length: 12 residues. V dropped 1 base and J dropped 7; count of bases not matched to a gene: 4. CDR1 and CDR2 from the germline V gene are GITISATS and ISYDGTV (reference sequence).

The CDR3 loop reads CALWEDRGQELGKKIKVF. In nucleotides, the CDR3 is TGTGCCTTGTGGGAGGATAGGGGGCAAGAGTTGGGCAAAAAAATCAAGGTATTT. The V and J genes are TRGV9 and TRGJP. The J gene, not given by TCRdb, was assigned here from a germline match of the nucleotide sequence. The CDR3 spans 18 residues. CDR1 GITISATS and CDR2 ISYDGTV come from the germline V gene (reference sequence). The V segment lost 2 bases and the J segment 1 base; nucleotides outside the gene matches: 5.

This clone was seen more than once but under ten times. The mismatch at residue 7 between this DNA's translation and the TCRdb protein of a much larger clone likely reflects a read error; the protein shown is translated from the DNA. V gene TRGV9 combines with J gene TRGJP1. No J segment appears in TCRdb, so it was assigned here by matching the sequence to germline. Germline values: CDR1 GITISATS, CDR2 ISYDGTV (reference sequence). The CDR3 has 13 amino acids. For the CDR3, the DNA is TGTGCCTTGTGGGATACCTCTGGTTGGTTCAAGATATTT. It encodes CALWDTSGWFKIF.

This clone was found many times. A read error likely explains why the TCRdb protein, taken from a much larger clone, differs from this DNA's translation at residue 9; the protein shown is translated from the DNA. Other DNA sequences from this sample encode an identical CDR3 as well. The rearrangement joins TRGV9 to TRGJP. TCRdb does not report a J gene; here it was assigned by matching the DNA to germline references. From germline, CDR1 is GITISATS and CDR2 ISYDGTV (reference sequence). CDR3 length: 18 residues. The trim removed 1 base at V and 6 bases at J, leaving 9 bases unmatched. Here the CDR3 DNA reads TGTGCCTTGTGGGAGGTTACACTTCGAGAGTTGGGCAAAAAAATCAAGGTATTT. It translates to CALWEVTLRELGKKIKVF.

By share of the sample, this clone is medium-sized (0.01 to 0.1%). The sample holds other DNA sequences that translate to the same CDR3. V is TRGV9 and J is TRGJ1 or TRGJ2. The CDR3 has 14 residues. The V gene end was trimmed by 1 base and the J gene end by 4 bases; junction bases not matched to a gene: 7. Germline V lookup: CDR1 GITISATS, CDR2 ISYDGTV (reference sequence). CDR3 coding DNA: TGTGCCTTGTGGGAGGTCGCCTCCTATTATAAGAAACTCTTT. Protein product: CALWEVASYYKKLF.

This clone was seen many times. TCRdb lists the protein of a much larger clone for this DNA, which differs at residue 5, so this is likely a read error; the protein given here is translated from the DNA itself. The V gene is TRGV2, the J gene TRGJ1 or TRGJ2. V trimming: 5 bases; J trimming: 4 bases; junction bases outside the gene matches: 8. CDR1 is EGSNGY, CDR2 YDSYNSKV, per germline. The CDR3 is 13 amino acids. CDR3: CATWGCRYYKKLF. In DNA, the CDR3 is TGTGCCACCTGGGGCTGTCGATATTATAAGAAACTCTTT.

Comments on this clone: This likely stems from a read error, as it lies one base from a far larger clone. This CDR3 is also generated by other DNA sequences in the sample. The V gene is TRGV9, but the J gene lacks a call. Per the germline V gene, CDR1 is GITISATS and CDR2 is ISYDGTV (reference sequence). The CDR3 has 19 residues. CDR3: CALWLRPVTRGIGYYKKLF. Here the CDR3 DNA reads TGTGCCTTGTGGTTACGTCCGGTCACCCGAGGTATCGGTTATTATAAGAAACTCTTC.

There are many counts of this clone. This is likely an artifact of a read error, given a far larger clone one base away. Distinct nucleotide sequences in the sample also encode this CDR3. The chain employs TRGV3 and TRGJ1 or TRGJ2. This CDR3 is 17 amino acids long. J was trimmed by 0 bases and V by 0 bases; bases with no gene match: 11. CDR1 and CDR2 from the germline V gene are VTNTFY and YDVSTARD (reference sequence). CDR3 sequence reads: CATWDRRQPVNYYKKLF. The CDR3 DNA sequence: TGTGCCACCTGGGACAGGCGGCAGCCCGTGAATTATTATAAGAAACTCTTT.

Points on this clone: The protein given by TCRdb reflects a much larger clone and differs at residue 5 from this DNA's translation, likely from a read error; the protein shown is the DNA's translation. This chain uses TRGV9 with TRGJP1. TCRdb carries no J gene annotation; the J gene was assigned here by matching the DNA with germline. CDR3 size: 13 residues. Trimming removed 6 bases from V and 0 bases from J; junction bases left unmatched: 1. CDR1 is GITISATS, CDR2 ISYDGTV, per germline (reference sequence). The CDR3 DNA reads as TGTGCCTTGTGGAATACCACTGGTTGGTTCAAGATATTT. This sequence encodes CALWNTTGWFKIF.

In its sample, this clone was seen many times. TCRdb shows a much larger clone's protein in place of this DNA's translation, and the two differ at residue 8, likely through a read error; the protein shown is translated from the DNA. The chain combines TRGV3 with TRGJ1 or TRGJ2. The CDR3 is made up of 14 amino acids. Germline V gives CDR1 VTNTFY, CDR2 YDVSTARD (reference sequence). V lost 0 bases, J lost 3 bases, and 5 bases stayed unmatched. The CDR3 DNA reads TGTGCCACCTGGGACAGGCCCTGTTATTATAAGAAACTCTTT. Translating it yields CATWDRPCYYKKLF.

This clone showed up just a few times. This DNA's translation and the protein TCRdb lists, from a much larger clone, do not match at residue 10, likely due to a read error; the protein shown is translated from the DNA. The chain employs TRGV2 and TRGJ1 or TRGJ2. The J gene is absent in TCRdb and was assigned here via DNA matching to germline. Germline loops: CDR1 EGSNGY, CDR2 YDSYNSKV. Trimming cost V 2 bases and J 11 bases; bases outside gene matches: 12. This CDR3 is 13 amino acids long. CDR3 DNA: TGTGCCACCTGGGACGTCCTAAGGAATGAGAAACTCTTT. This translates into CATWDVLRNEKLF.

This clone is termed medium-sized. A read error may be the cause here, since a much bigger clone is one base away. The chain joins TRGV9 to TRGJP. This CDR3 comprises 15 residues. V was pared by 2 bases and J by 8 bases, with 3 bases of the junction left unmatched. The germline CDR1 and CDR2 sequences are GITISATS and ISYDGTV (reference sequence). The CDR3 DNA is TGTGCCTTGTGGGAGGAAAAGTTGGGCAAAAAAATCAAGGTATTT. Amino acids: CALWEEKLGKKIKVF.